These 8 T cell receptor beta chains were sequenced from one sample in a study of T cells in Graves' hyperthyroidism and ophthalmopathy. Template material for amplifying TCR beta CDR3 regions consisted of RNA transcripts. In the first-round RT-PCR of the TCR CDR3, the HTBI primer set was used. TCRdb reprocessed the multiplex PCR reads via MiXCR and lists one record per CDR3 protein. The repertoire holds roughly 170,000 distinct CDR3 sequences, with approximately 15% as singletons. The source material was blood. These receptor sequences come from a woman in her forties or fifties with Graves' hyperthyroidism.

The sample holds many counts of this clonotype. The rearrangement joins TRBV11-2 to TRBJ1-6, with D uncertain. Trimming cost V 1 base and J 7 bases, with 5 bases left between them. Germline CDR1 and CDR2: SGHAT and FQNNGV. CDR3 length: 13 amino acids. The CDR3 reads CASSLGRNSPLHF. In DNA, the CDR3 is TGTGCCAGCAGCTTAGGGAGGAATTCACCCCTCCACTTT.

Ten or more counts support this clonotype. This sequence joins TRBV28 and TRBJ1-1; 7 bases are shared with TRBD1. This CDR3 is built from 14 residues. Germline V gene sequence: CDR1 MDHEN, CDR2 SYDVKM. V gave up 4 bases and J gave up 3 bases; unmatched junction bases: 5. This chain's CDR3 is CASSYLQGYTEAFF. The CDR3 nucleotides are TGTGCCAGCAGTTATTTACAGGGGTACACTGAAGCTTTCTTT.

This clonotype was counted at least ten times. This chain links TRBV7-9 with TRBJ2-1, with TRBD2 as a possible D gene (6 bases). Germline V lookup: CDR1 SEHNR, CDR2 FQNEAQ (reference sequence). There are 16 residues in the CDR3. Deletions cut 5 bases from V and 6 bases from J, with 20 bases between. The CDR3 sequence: CASSPATLANLNEQFF. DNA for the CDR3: TGTGCCAGCAGCCCCGCGACCCTAGCGAATCTCAATGAGCAGTTCTTC.

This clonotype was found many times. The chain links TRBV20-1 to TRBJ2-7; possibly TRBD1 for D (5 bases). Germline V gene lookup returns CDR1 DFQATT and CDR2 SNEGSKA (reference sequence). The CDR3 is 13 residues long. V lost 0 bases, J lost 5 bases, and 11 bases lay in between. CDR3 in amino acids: CSARDPGFDEQYF. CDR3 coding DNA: TGCAGTGCTAGAGATCCAGGGTTCGACGAGCAGTACTTC.

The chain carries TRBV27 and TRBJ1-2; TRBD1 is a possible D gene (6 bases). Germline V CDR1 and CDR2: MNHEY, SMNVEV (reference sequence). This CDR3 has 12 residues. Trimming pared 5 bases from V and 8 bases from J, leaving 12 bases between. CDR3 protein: CASSPGQSGYTF. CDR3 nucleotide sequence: TGTGCCAGCAGTCCCGGACAGTCGGGCTACACCTTC.

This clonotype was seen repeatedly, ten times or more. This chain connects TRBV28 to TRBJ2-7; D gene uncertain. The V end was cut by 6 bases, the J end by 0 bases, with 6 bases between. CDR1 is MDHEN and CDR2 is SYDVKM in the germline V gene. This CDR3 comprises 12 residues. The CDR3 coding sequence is TGTGCCAGCAGCTCGAGCTCCTACGAGCAGTACTTC. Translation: CASSSSSYEQYF.

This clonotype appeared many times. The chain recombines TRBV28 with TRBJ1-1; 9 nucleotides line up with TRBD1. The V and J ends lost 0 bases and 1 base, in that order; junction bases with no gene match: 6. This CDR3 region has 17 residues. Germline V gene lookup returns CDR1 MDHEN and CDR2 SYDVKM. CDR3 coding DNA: TGTGCCAGCAGTTTATGGGGGGGACAGGGAGGGAACACTGAAGCTTTCTTT. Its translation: CASSLWGGQGGNTEAFF.

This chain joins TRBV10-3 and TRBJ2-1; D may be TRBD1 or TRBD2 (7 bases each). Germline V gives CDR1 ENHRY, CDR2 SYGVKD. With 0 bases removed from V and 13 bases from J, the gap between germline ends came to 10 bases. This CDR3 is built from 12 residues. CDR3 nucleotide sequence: TGTGCCATCAGTGAGTCGGGAGGGGGCCAGTTCTTC. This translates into CAISESGGGQFF.